The 3 T cell receptor beta chains given below trace back to one sample, sequenced in a study of blood T cell repertoires in COVID-19. TCRdb keeps only in-frame clones here, not all; method: immunoSEQ multiplex PCR. The data show under 250,000 clones, with around 83% seen just once and around 8.9% held by the top ten. The sample was peripheral blood. Receptor source: a man at least 80 years old with acute or convalescent COVID-19.

The sample holds a few counts of this clone. The chain joins TRBV3-1 (or the pseudogene TRBV3-2) to TRBJ2-5; 9 nucleotides agree with TRBD2. CDR1 and CDR2 from the germline V gene are LGHDT and YNNKEL (reference sequence). This CDR3 has 15 amino acids. V trimming: 6 bases; J trimming: 6 bases; junction bases outside the gene matches: 11. The CDR3 region is CASSLSGSGVKTQYF. As DNA, the CDR3 is TGTGCCAGCAGTCTTAGCGGGAGCGGGGTGAAGACCCAGTACTTC.

The chain has TRBV11-2 and TRBJ2-2, with D possibly TRBD1 on 6 matching bases. The V gene lost 5 bases and the J gene lost 7 bases, with 20 bases spanning the gap. CDR1 is SGHAT and CDR2 is FQNNGV in the germline V gene. This CDR3 is built from 16 residues. The CDR3 coding sequence is TGTGCCAGCAGCCCTTTACAGGGCCTTGGCGACGGGGAGCTGTTTTTT. This codes for CASSPLQGLGDGELFF.

The rearrangement joins TRBV6-1 to TRBJ2-1; maybe TRBD2 (7 bases). The germline CDR1 and CDR2 sequences are MNHNS and SASEGT. The CDR3 has 17 amino acids. V lost 0 bases to trimming and J lost 0 bases, with 12 bases between them. This CDR3 reads CASSEAGRGGSYNEQFF. CDR3 in DNA: TGTGCCAGCAGTGAAGCGGGAAGGGGGGGCTCCTACAATGAGCAGTTCTTC.